The 23 T cell receptor beta chains listed next were all sequenced from one sample in a study of blood T cell repertoires in COVID-19 (TCRdb year 2020). The library was prepared using the immunoSEQ multiplex PCR assay. TCRdb re-hosts the immuneACCESS table, in-frame sequences only. Its copies lack some clones; in the studies checked, an unresolved V gene accounts for under half of them, and the cause for the rest is not known. The sample table holds about 160,000 clones, of which 70% to 90% were seen once. In total, the top ten clones hold approximately 7% of the sample. The sequencing sample was made of PBMCs or T cells enriched from blood (not recorded which). Receptor source: a woman aged 50 to 60 who had recovered from COVID-19.

The chain carries TRBV7-9 and TRBJ2-5, with D perhaps matching TRBD2 (6 bases). Trimming cost V 1 base and J 5 bases, with 11 bases left between them. Germline-derived CDR1 and CDR2 are SEHNR and FQNEAQ (reference sequence). The CDR3 loop spans 14 amino acids. CDR3 coding DNA: TGTGCCAGCAGCTTAGTCCGGGAGCGGGAGACCCAGTACTTC. It encodes CASSLVRERETQYF.

V usage is TRBV5-4 and J usage is TRBJ1-1; unclear D gene. The CDR3 runs to 12 residues. The ends were cut back, 0 bases at V and 7 bases at J, with 7 bases in the middle. CDR1 is SGHNT and CDR2 is YYREEE in the germline V gene (reference sequence). The CDR3 DNA sequence: TGTGCCAGCAGCTTGGTCGGGAGTGAAGCTTTCTTT. It yields the protein CASSLVGSEAFF.

The V and J genes are TRBV18 and TRBJ2-1, with 15 bases lining up with TRBD2. CDR3 length equals 18 residues. The germline gives CDR1 KGHSH, CDR2 LQKENI. J was trimmed by 8 bases and V by 4 bases; bases with no gene match: 12. In nucleotides, the CDR3 is TGTGCCAGCTCACGTACCGGGACTAGCGGGGGGCCCGGGGATGAGCAGTTCTTC. This encodes CASSRTGTSGGPGDEQFF.

The table lists this clone with a count of one. The chain employs TRBV11-2 and TRBJ2-1; D is unclear. This CDR3 has 16 amino acids. Trimming took 2 bases from V and 3 from J, leaving 14 bases between them. The germline CDR1 and CDR2 sequences are SGHAT and FQNNGV. For the CDR3, the DNA is TGTGCCAGCAGCTTATCCGCGGATTCAAACTACAATGAGCAGTTCTTC. Protein product: CASSLSADSNYNEQFF. The full variable domain, completed using reference TRBV11-2 and TRBJ2-1, is EAGVAQSPRYKIIEKRQSVAFWCNPISGHATLYWYQQILGQGPKLLIQFQNNGVVDDSQLPKDRFSAERLKGVDSTLKIQPAKLEDSAVYLCASSLSADSNYNEQFFGPGTRLTVL.

V and J are TRBV7-3 and TRBJ2-1, with TRBD2 identical over 10 bases. V shed 4 bases and J 2 bases; nucleotides not matched to a gene: 5. The CDR3 runs 16 residues. Per germline, CDR1 SGHTA and CDR2 FQGTGA. The chain's CDR3 is CASSSTLAGAYNEQFF. CDR3 sequence (DNA): TGTGCCAGCAGCTCAACCCTAGCGGGGGCCTACAATGAGCAGTTCTTC.

The chain carries TRBV27 and TRBJ2-1; 8 positions agree with TRBD2. The ends lost 1 base at V and 7 bases at J; junction bases unmatched: 6. Germline V gene sequence: CDR1 MNHEY, CDR2 SMNVEV (reference sequence). This CDR3 has 15 residues. The CDR3 reads CASSLYGGALNEQFF. CDR3 sequence (DNA): TGTGCCAGCAGTTTATACGGGGGGGCCCTGAATGAGCAGTTCTTC.

The gene calls are TRBV7-2 and TRBJ1-1; 8 nucleotides align to TRBD1. The CDR3 is 16 residues long. The J segment lost 5 bases and the V segment lost 5 bases, leaving 13 bases of the junction unmatched. Germline V gene data show CDR1 as SGHTA and CDR2 as FQGNSA. The CDR3 region is CASSLDRVSTGTEAFF. As DNA, the CDR3 is TGTGCCAGCAGCCTGGACAGGGTCTCAACAGGAACTGAAGCTTTCTTT.

J is TRBJ1-6 and V is TRBV6-5; possibly TRBD1 for D (6 bases). In germline, CDR1 is MNHEY, CDR2 SVGAGI. The V gene lost 0 bases and the J gene lost 8 bases, with 8 bases spanning the gap. The CDR3 is made up of 14 amino acids. CDR3 DNA sequence: TGTGCCAGCAGTTACTCGGGGGCTCATTCACCCCTCCACTTT. Protein product: CASSYSGAHSPLHF.

The chain combines TRBV10-3 with TRBJ1-2; the match to TRBD1 covers 12 bases. The germline V gene encodes CDR1 ENHRY and CDR2 SYGVKD. The CDR3 runs to 20 residues. With 0 bases clipped from V and 0 bases from J, the junction kept 11 bases outside the gene matches. CDR3 sequence (DNA): TGTGCCATCAGTGAGTCGATCTTCCGGGACAGGGGGCGGACTAACTATGGCTACACCTTC. It translates to CAISESIFRDRGRTNYGYTF.

V usage is TRBV4-1 and J usage is TRBJ2-5; the D is unclear. The germline V gene has CDR1 MGHRA and CDR2 YSYEKL. The CDR3 totals 14 residues. V was clipped by 0 bases and J by 2 bases, with 7 bases between them. The CDR3 nucleotides read TGCGCCAGCAGCCAAGAGAGTGGTCAAGAGACCCAGTACTTC. Translating it yields CASSQESGQETQYF.

The V call is TRBV5-4, the J call TRBJ1-6, with D possibly matching TRBD1 (6 bases). Germline values: CDR1 SGHNT, CDR2 YYREEE (reference sequence). The V end lost 4 bases, the J end lost 9 bases, and 14 bases lay between the germline ends. The CDR3 is 14 amino acids. The CDR3 nucleotides read TGTGCCAGCAGCGAACAAGGACAGTTTTCACCCCTCCACTTT. Translated: CASSEQGQFSPLHF.

This sequence joins TRBV9 and TRBJ1-1; 8 positions match TRBD1. J gave up 1 base and V 0 bases, and 2 bases lay outside the gene matches. The germline CDR1 and CDR2 sequences are SGDLS and YYNGEE. The CDR3 runs to 15 residues. The CDR3 DNA reads as TGTGCCAGCAGCGTAGCGGGACAGGCGAACACTGAAGCTTTCTTT. Translating gives CASSVAGQANTEAFF. Full variable domain (remainder filled in from reference TRBV9 and TRBJ1-1): DSGVTQTPKHLITATGQRVTLRCSPRSGDLSVYWYQQSLDQGLQFLIQYYNGEERAKGNILERFSAQQFPDLHSELNLSSLELGDSALYFCASSVAGQANTEAFFGQGTRLTVV.

This clone was seen once. J is TRBJ1-1 and V is TRBV15; weak D call: TRBD1 (6 bases). Germline CDR1 LNHNV, CDR2 YYDKDF (reference sequence). The V gene lost 6 bases and the J gene lost 3 bases, with 20 bases spanning the gap. The CDR3 is made up of 16 amino acids. The CDR3 protein is CATRRGAHDLDTEAFF. The CDR3 DNA is TGTGCCACCAGGCGGGGGGCGCATGACTTGGACACTGAAGCTTTCTTT.

The rearrangement joins TRBV6-2 or TRBV6-3 to TRBJ1-6; D is perhaps TRBD1 (6 bases). Germline V lookup: CDR1 MNHEY, CDR2 SVGEGT. V lost 5 bases to trimming and J lost 5 bases, with 22 bases between them. The CDR3 runs to 18 residues. The CDR3 bases are TGTGCCAGCAGTACTCCCCCAGGGGCAACGAGGAATAATTCACCCCTCCACTTT. As protein: CASSTPPGATRNNSPLHF.

This chain links TRBV10-3 with TRBJ2-7; D unclear. The CDR3 covers 16 residues. Germline assignment: CDR1 ENHRY and CDR2 SYGVKD. V lost 0 bases and J lost 7, with 19 bases in between. This CDR3 is CAISESNGGSHREQYF. The DNA of the CDR3 is TGTGCCATCAGTGAGTCGAACGGCGGTTCTCACCGGGAGCAGTACTTC.

CDR3 sequence: CASSVVGTALSGNTIYF. The CDR3 nucleotides read TGTGCCAGCAGCGTAGTGGGGACAGCCCTATCTGGAAACACCATATATTTT. The gene calls are TRBV9 and TRBJ1-3, with 7 bases fitting TRBD1. The CDR3 length is 17 residues. V was pared by 0 bases and J by 1 base, with 7 bases of the junction left unmatched. CDR1 SGDLS and CDR2 YYNGEE come from the germline V gene.

The rearrangement uses TRBV19 and TRBJ1-1; 8 nucleotides agree with TRBD1. This CDR3 is built from 16 residues. V lost 4 bases to trimming and J lost 4 bases; unmatched junction nucleotides: 11. Germline CDR1 LNHDA, CDR2 SQIVND (reference sequence). The CDR3 loop is CASSTGGGFLGTEAFF. CDR3 bases: TGTGCCAGTAGTACAGGGGGCGGATTTCTGGGCACTGAAGCTTTCTTT. Full variable domain (outside the CDR3, taken from reference TRBV19 and TRBJ1-1): DGGITQSPKYLFRKEGQNVTLSCEQNLNHDAMYWYRQDPGQGLRLIYYSQIVNDFQKGDIAEGYSVSREKKESFPLTVTSAQKNPTAFYLCASSTGGGFLGTEAFFGQGTRLTVV.

The sample holds one count of this clone. The chain links TRBV23-1 to TRBJ2-5; TRBD1 matches 9 bases. TRBV23-1 belongs to the ORF category, with a function that is uncertain. The length of the CDR3 is 14 residues. The ends lost 0 bases at V and 5 bases at J; junction bases unmatched: 1. The CDR3 sequence: CASSQSGTGETQYF. The CDR3 nucleotides are TGCGCCAGCAGTCAATCGGGGACAGGGGAGACCCAGTACTTC.

This chain joins TRBV18 and TRBJ1-1; 8 bases agree with TRBD1. J was trimmed by 11 bases and V by 5 bases; bases with no gene match: 22. Germline V gene data show CDR1 as KGHSH and CDR2 as LQKENI. This CDR3 is built from 17 residues. CDR3: CASSEHRGGQGDVGAFF. The CDR3 DNA reads as TGTGCCAGCTCAGAGCACAGGGGCGGACAGGGTGATGTCGGGGCTTTCTTT.

The gene calls are TRBV7-9 and TRBJ1-6; maybe TRBD1 (6 bases). The CDR3 has 14 amino acids. The V end lost 6 bases, the J end lost 8 bases, and 14 bases lay between the germline ends. Germline values: CDR1 SEHNR, CDR2 FQNEAQ (reference sequence). In DNA, the CDR3 is TGTGCCAGCAGTCAACAGGGATTGTATTCACCCCTCCACTTT. Translation gives CASSQQGLYSPLHF.

The chain uses TRBV20-1 and TRBJ2-3; D ambiguous. V was clipped by 3 bases and J by 0 bases, with 16 bases between them. CDR1 DFQATT and CDR2 SNEGSKA come from the germline V gene (reference sequence). The CDR3 sequence is 16 residues long. CDR3 nucleotides: TGCAGTGCTAGTCGTCCTACAGCCCTTAGCACAGATACGCAGTATTTT. Its protein is CSASRPTALSTDTQYF.

The CDR3 DNA reads as TGTGCCAGCAGCCCCCCGGGAGCTGGCTACACCTTC. Translated, it gives CASSPPGAGYTF. The chain employs TRBV7-9 and TRBJ1-2; the D is unclear. Per the germline V gene, CDR1 is SEHNR and CDR2 is FQNEAQ (reference sequence). Trimming removed 5 bases from V and 7 bases from J, with 11 bases in between. The CDR3 consists of 12 residues.

The chain uses TRBV5-1 and TRBJ2-5; 11 bases align to TRBD2. The CDR3 extends over 15 amino acids. The trim removed 0 bases at V and 6 bases at J, leaving 4 bases unmatched. Germline CDR1 reads SGHRS; CDR2 reads YFSETQ. The CDR3 DNA reads as TGCGCCAGCAGCTTGGATAGCGGGGGGGCCAAGACCCAGTACTTC. Its protein product is CASSLDSGGAKTQYF.